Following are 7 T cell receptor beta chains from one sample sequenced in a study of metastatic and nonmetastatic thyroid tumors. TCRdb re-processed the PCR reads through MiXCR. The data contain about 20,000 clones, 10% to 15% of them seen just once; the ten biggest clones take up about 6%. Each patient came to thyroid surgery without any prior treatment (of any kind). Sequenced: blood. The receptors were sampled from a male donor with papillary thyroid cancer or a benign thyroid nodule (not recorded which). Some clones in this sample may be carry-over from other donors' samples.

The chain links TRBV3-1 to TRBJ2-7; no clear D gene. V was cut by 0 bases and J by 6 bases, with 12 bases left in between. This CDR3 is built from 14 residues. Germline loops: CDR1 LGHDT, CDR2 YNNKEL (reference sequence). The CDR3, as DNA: TGTGCCAGCAGCCAAGATCCAGGTCAGGTCGAGCAGTACTTC. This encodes CASSQDPGQVEQYF.

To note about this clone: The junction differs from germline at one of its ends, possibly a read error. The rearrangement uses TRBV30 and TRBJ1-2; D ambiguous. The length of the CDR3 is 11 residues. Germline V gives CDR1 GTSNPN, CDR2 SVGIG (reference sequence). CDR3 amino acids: CAWIRPRETHF. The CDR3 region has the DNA TGTGCCTGGATACGGCCCCGAGAGACCCACTTC.

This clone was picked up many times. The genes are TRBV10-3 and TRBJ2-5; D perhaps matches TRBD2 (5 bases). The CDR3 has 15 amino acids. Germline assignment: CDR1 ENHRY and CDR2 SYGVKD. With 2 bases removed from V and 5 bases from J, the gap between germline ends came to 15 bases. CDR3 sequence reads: CAISEDRTTGETQYF. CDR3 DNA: TGTGCCATCAGTGAGGACCGGACCACGGGGGAGACCCAGTACTTC.

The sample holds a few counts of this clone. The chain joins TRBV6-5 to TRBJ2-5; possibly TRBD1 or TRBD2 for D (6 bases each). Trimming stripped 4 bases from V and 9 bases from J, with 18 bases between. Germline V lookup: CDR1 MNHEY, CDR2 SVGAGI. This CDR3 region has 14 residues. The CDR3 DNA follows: TGTGCCAGCAGTTCCTTGGGGGGCTGGGAGGCCCAGTACTTC. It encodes CASSSLGGWEAQYF.

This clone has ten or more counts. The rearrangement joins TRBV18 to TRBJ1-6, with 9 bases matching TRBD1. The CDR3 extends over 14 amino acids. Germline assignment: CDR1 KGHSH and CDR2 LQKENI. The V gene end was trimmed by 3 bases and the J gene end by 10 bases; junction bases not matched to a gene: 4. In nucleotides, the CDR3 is TGTGCCAGCTCACCGGACAGGGGAGGATCACCCCTCCACTTT. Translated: CASSPDRGGSPLHF.

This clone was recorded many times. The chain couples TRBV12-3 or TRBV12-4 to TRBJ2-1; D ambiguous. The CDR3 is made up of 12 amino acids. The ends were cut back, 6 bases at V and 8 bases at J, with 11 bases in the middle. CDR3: CASSLGIDEQFF. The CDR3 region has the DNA TGTGCCAGCAGCCTAGGGATTGATGAGCAGTTCTTC.

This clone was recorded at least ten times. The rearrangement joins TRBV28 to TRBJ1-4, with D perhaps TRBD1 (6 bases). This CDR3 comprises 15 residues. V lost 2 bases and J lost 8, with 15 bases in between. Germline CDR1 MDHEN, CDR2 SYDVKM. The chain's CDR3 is CASSLEAGVREKLFF. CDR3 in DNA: TGTGCCAGCAGTTTAGAGGCAGGGGTGAGAGAAAAACTGTTTTTT.